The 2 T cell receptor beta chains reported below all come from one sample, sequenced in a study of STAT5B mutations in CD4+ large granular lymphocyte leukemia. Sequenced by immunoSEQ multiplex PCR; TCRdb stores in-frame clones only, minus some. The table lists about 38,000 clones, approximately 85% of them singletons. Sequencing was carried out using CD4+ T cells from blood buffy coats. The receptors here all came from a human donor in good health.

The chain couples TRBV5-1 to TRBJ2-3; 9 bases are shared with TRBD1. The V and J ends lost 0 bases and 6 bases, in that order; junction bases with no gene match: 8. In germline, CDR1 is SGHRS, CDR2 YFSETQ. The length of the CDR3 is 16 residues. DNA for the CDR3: TGCGCCAGCAGCTTGGGGACAGGGGTAATCATGGATACGCAGTATTTT. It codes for CASSLGTGVIMDTQYF.

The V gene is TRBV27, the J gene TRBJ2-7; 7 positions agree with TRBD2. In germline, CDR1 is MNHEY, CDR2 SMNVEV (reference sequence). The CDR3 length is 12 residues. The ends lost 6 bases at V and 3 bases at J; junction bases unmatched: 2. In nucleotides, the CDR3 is TGTGCCAGCAGGGCTAGCGGCTACGAGCAGTACTTC. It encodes CASRASGYEQYF.